The clone carrying this T cell receptor (beta chain) came up once. Profiling relied on immunoSEQ multiplex PCR, and the TCRdb table lists in-frame clones only, not all of them. The data hold approximately 81,000 clones, with around 96% observed a single time. This sample was taken from a study of technical replicates of blood from a few donors. The ends were cut back, 5 bases at V and 5 bases at J, with 16 bases in the middle. CDR3 length: 13 amino acids. Germline V gene data show CDR1 as SQVTM and CDR2 as ANQGSEA. The chain carries TRBV29-1 and TRBJ2-7, with D tentatively TRBD2 (6 bases). The specimen was T cells isolated from PBMCs. This sequence originates from a human donor in good health. The CDR3 spells CSVLGGGLNEQYF. DNA of the CDR3: TGCAGCGTTTTGGGGGGTGGATTGAACGAGCAGTACTTC.